These 21 T cell receptor beta chains were sequenced from one sample in a study of cytomegalovirus exposure and HLA in healthy donors. The PCR contained 60 Vbeta and 13 Jbeta primers. Profiled with immunoSEQ multiplex PCR; TCRdb holds only in-frame clones, not every one. The sample contains under 95,000 clones, over 60% of which appear only once. The sequencing input was PBMCs. These receptors came from a male donor in good health and CMV-seronegative.

V is TRBV5-1 and J is TRBJ2-6; no firm D call. Germline CDR1 is SGHRS and CDR2 is YFSETQ. The CDR3 length is 16 residues. The V end lost 4 bases, the J end lost 0 bases, and 11 bases lay between the germline ends. The CDR3 DNA follows: TGCGCCAGCAGCGTAGCTCGGAACTCTGGGGCCAACGTCCTGACTTTC. It specifies CASSVARNSGANVLTF.

The chain has TRBV28 and TRBJ1-5; D perhaps matches TRBD1 (5 bases). CDR3 size: 14 residues. CDR1 MDHEN and CDR2 SYDVKM come from the germline V gene. The V gene lost 7 bases and the J gene lost 1 base, with 11 bases spanning the gap. The DNA for the CDR3 is TGTGCCAGCAAAATGGCAGGGAGCAATCAGCCCCAGCATTTT. It yields the protein CASKMAGSNQPQHF.

The genes are TRBV29-1 and TRBJ2-5; D is perhaps TRBD2 (6 bases). Trimming shortened V by 3 bases and J by 7 bases, and 18 bases separated the two germline ends. The CDR3 totals 14 residues. Germline assignment: CDR1 SQVTM and CDR2 ANQGSEA. CDR3 sequence reads: CSVEEGPLIGTQYF. In DNA form, the CDR3 reads TGCAGCGTTGAGGAGGGACCTCTGATTGGGACCCAGTACTTC.

The gene calls are TRBV14 and TRBJ2-1; D may be TRBD1 (6 bases). The length of the CDR3 is 16 residues. Trimming shortened V by 5 bases and J by 10 bases, and 24 bases separated the two germline ends. Germline values: CDR1 SGHDN, CDR2 FVKESK. Here the CDR3 reads CASSEFRTAWSREQFF. In DNA form, the CDR3 reads TGTGCCAGCAGCGAATTTAGGACAGCATGGTCGCGAGAGCAGTTCTTC.

V is TRBV6-1 and J is TRBJ2-1, with a tentative D call TRBD2 (7 bases). Germline V gene lookup returns CDR1 MNHNS and CDR2 SASEGT. The CDR3 spans 16 residues. Trimming stripped 3 bases from V and 5 bases from J, with 17 bases between. The CDR3 DNA follows: TGTGCCAGCAGTGAGGGCCCGGGGGGCTCGGACAATGAGCAGTTCTTC. Translating it yields CASSEGPGGSDNEQFF.

A note on this clone: Mismatch with germline at one junction end may stem from a read error. V and J are TRBV27 and TRBJ1-1; 9 nucleotides match TRBD1. Germline V gene data show CDR1 as MNHEY and CDR2 as SMNVEV (reference sequence). This CDR3 has 16 amino acids. The CDR3 DNA follows: TGTGCCAGCAGTTTAACACCCGGGACAGGGAACCCTGAAGCTTTCTTT. Amino acid sequence: CASSLTPGTGNPEAFF.

V usage is TRBV5-1 and J usage is TRBJ1-1; the match to TRBD1 covers 7 bases. Trimming removed 4 bases from V and 1 base from J; junction bases left unmatched: 4. CDR1 and CDR2 (germline): SGHRS, YFSETQ. This CDR3 comprises 14 residues. DNA for the CDR3: TGCGCCAGCAGCCTAAGACAGGGGAACACTGAAGCTTTCTTT. This gives the protein CASSLRQGNTEAFF.

The chain is built from TRBV28 and TRBJ2-7, with TRBD2 identical over 10 bases. Unmatched junction bases numbered 5, after V lost 6 bases and J lost 0 bases. CDR1 MDHEN and CDR2 SYDVKM come from the germline V gene. The CDR3 is 15 residues long. The CDR3: CASRTGLADSYEQYF. In nucleotides, the CDR3 is TGTGCCAGCAGAACAGGACTAGCGGACTCCTACGAGCAGTACTTC. Full variable domain (rest looked up from reference TRBV28 and TRBJ2-7): DVKVTQSSRYLVKRTGEKVFLECVQDMDHENMFWYRQDPGLGLRLIYFSYDVKMKEKGDIPEGYSVSREKKERFSLILESASTNQTSMYLCASRTGLADSYEQYFGPGTRLTVT.

The chain combines TRBV10-3 with TRBJ2-7, with 11 nucleotides matching TRBD1. Germline V gene data show CDR1 as ENHRY and CDR2 as SYGVKD. With V trimmed by 4 bases and J by 3 bases, 2 bases remained unmatched. The CDR3 runs 14 residues. The CDR3 coding sequence is TGTGCCATCAGTGGGGGACAGGGGGTCTACGAGCAGTACTTC. It encodes CAISGGQGVYEQYF.

The chain links TRBV5-1 to TRBJ1-1; D remains ambiguous. The CDR3 is 15 amino acids. Germline assignment: CDR1 SGHRS and CDR2 YFSETQ. Trimming stripped 0 bases from V and 1 base from J, with 10 bases between. In nucleotides, the CDR3 is TGCGCCAGCAGCTTGGATCTACCGGGGAACACTGAAGCTTTCTTT. This gives the protein CASSLDLPGNTEAFF.

The gene calls are TRBV5-1 and TRBJ1-1, with a weak D call TRBD1 (5 bases). The CDR3 covers 13 residues. Germline V CDR1 and CDR2: SGHRS, YFSETQ. V lost 1 base, J lost 1 base, and 5 bases lay in between. The CDR3 DNA follows: TGCGCCAGCAGCTTGACAGGGAACACTGAAGCTTTCTTT. Translating it yields CASSLTGNTEAFF.

The CDR3 sequence: CASSVTGQGIINEQFF. The CDR3 DNA reads TGTGCCAGCAGCGTAACCGGACAGGGAATAATCAATGAGCAGTTCTTC. This chain joins TRBV9 and TRBJ2-1; the match to TRBD1 covers 8 bases. From germline, CDR1 is SGDLS and CDR2 YYNGEE. V trimming: 1 base; J trimming: 6 bases; junction bases outside the gene matches: 9. The CDR3 runs 16 residues.

CDR3 protein: CASSTDSTSGNEQFF. CDR3 in DNA: TGTGCCAGCAGTACGGACTCGACTTCTGGGAATGAGCAGTTCTTC. This sequence joins TRBV11-2 and TRBJ2-1, with D perhaps TRBD2 (5 bases). V was pared by 6 bases and J by 7 bases, with 19 bases between. This CDR3 region has 15 residues. Germline CDR1 SGHAT, CDR2 FQNNGV. Full variable domain (missing parts from reference TRBV11-2 and TRBJ2-1): EAGVAQSPRYKIIEKRQSVAFWCNPISGHATLYWYQQILGQGPKLLIQFQNNGVVDDSQLPKDRFSAERLKGVDSTLKIQPAKLEDSAVYLCASSTDSTSGNEQFFGPGTRLTVL.

The chain couples TRBV4-2 to TRBJ2-5, with D possibly being TRBD2 (6 bases). V lost 3 bases, J lost 1 base, and 12 bases lay in between. There are 15 residues in the CDR3. The germline CDR1 and CDR2 sequences are LGHNA and YNFKEQ. The CDR3 spells CASSHVRGSQETQYF. The DNA for the CDR3 is TGTGCCAGCAGCCATGTCCGGGGGAGCCAAGAGACCCAGTACTTC.

DNA for the CDR3: TGCGCCAGCAGCTTGGGAGTATTGGCGGGGGCGGGTTACAATGAGCAGTTCTTC. It translates to CASSLGVLAGAGYNEQFF. The V call is TRBV5-1, the J call TRBJ2-1; D is possibly TRBD2 (7 bases). The germline gives CDR1 SGHRS, CDR2 YFSETQ. V lost 0 bases, J lost 4 bases, and 20 bases lay in between. The CDR3 is 18 residues long.

V gene TRBV11-3 combines with J gene TRBJ2-3, with D maybe TRBD2 (6 bases). Germline V lookup: CDR1 SGHNT, CDR2 YENEEA. The CDR3 consists of 14 residues. The ends were cut back, 1 base at V and 5 bases at J, with 10 bases in the middle. As DNA, the CDR3 is TGTGCCAGCAGCTTAGGTGCCGGGAGAGATACGCAGTATTTT. Translating gives CASSLGAGRDTQYF.

This clone was detected a few times. The chain recombines TRBV9 with TRBJ1-2; possible D gene TRBD1, 6 bases. V lost 6 bases to trimming and J lost 7 bases, with 19 bases between them. The V gene's germline CDR1 is SGDLS and CDR2 YYNGEE. The CDR3 sequence is 14 residues long. The DNA of the CDR3 is TGTGCCAGCAACCCTACGACAGGAGCTCTTGGCTACACCTTC. Translating gives CASNPTTGALGYTF.

The rearrangement uses TRBV5-4 and TRBJ1-1; D gene ambiguous. V dropped 2 bases and J dropped 4 bases, with 6 bases sitting between them. Germline CDR1 is SGHNT and CDR2 is YYREEE (reference sequence). The CDR3 covers 12 residues. The CDR3 DNA sequence: TGTGCCAGCAGCTTAACTAGCACTGAAGCTTTCTTT. It specifies CASSLTSTEAFF.

V usage is TRBV21-1 and J usage is TRBJ2-1; no check of the table's D call, TRBD2, against the DNA was made. TRBV21-1 is classified as a pseudogene. The CDR3 runs to 17 residues. This chain's CDR3 is CASSKEGEESVNNEQFF. As DNA, the CDR3 is TGTGCCAGCAGCAAAGAGGGAGAAGAATCCGTTAACAATGAGCAGTTCTTC.

This clone was seen a handful of times. The chain recombines TRBV5-4 with TRBJ2-1; 8 bases are shared with TRBD1. With V trimmed by 2 bases and J by 10 bases, 11 bases remained unmatched. Looked up from germline, CDR1 is SGHNT and CDR2 is YYREEE (reference sequence). The CDR3 extends over 15 amino acids. CDR3 protein: CASSLRTGWEDEQFF. The CDR3 nucleotides are TGTGCCAGCAGCTTACGGACAGGGTGGGAAGACGAGCAGTTCTTC. Filled out from reference TRBV5-4 and TRBJ2-1, the complete variable domain reads ETGVTQSPTHLIKTRGQQVTLRCSSQSGHNTVSWYQQALGQGPQFIFQYYREEENGRGNFPPRFSGLQFPNYSSELNVNALELDDSALYLCASSLRTGWEDEQFFGPGTRLTVL.

The chain carries TRBV28 and TRBJ1-2, with D possibly TRBD1 on 5 matching bases. V lost 10 bases and J lost 4, with 10 bases in between. CDR1 is MDHEN and CDR2 is SYDVKM in the germline V gene. CDR3 length: 11 residues. CDR3 residues: CATLGLYGYTF. CDR3 coding DNA: TGTGCCACCTTGGGGCTCTATGGCTACACCTTC.